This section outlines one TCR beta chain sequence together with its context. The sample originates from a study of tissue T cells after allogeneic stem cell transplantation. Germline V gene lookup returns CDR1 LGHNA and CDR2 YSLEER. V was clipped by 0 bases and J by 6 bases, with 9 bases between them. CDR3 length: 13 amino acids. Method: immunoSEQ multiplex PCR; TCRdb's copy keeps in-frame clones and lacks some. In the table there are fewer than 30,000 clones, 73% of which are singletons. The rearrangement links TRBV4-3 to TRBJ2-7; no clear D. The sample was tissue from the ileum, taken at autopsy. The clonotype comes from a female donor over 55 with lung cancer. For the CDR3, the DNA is TGCGCCAGCAGCCAAGATTTAGTCGGCGAGCAGTACTTC. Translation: CASSQDLVGEQYF.